This T cell receptor beta chain derives from a study of T cells in Graves' hyperthyroidism and ophthalmopathy. Findings and caveats of the study: For ophthalmopathy, model prediction preceded onset by a median about 6.2 months. Most clonotypes expanded in thyroid above 0.001 were likewise present in blood.

Template material for amplifying TCR beta CDR3 regions consisted of RNA transcripts. First-round RT-PCR with HTBI primers amplified the TCR CDR3 region. TCRdb passed the multiplex PCR reads through MiXCR, listing each CDR3 protein once. The repertoire holds hundreds of thousands of distinct CDR3 sequences, about 45% seen once, with less than 8.5% in the top ten. This clonotype was observed many times. Antigen unknown. The CDR3 length is 13 residues. Germline CDR1 and CDR2: LNHDA and SQIVND (reference sequence). V shed 1 base and J shed 6 bases, with 7 bases lying between them. Those patients with uncontrolled infection, other autoimmune disease, pregnancy or lactation were excluded. Diagnoses used clinical symptoms, serum thyroxine and TRAb, thyroid ultrasound and orbital computed tomography.

The J gene is TRBJ1-5, the V gene TRBV19, with D uncertain. This clonotype was obtained from an adult man with Graves' disease, either hyperthyroidism or ophthalmopathy (not recorded which). Sequencing was done on a sample of peripheral blood or thyroid tissue (not recorded which). The CDR3 is CASSIGLGQPQHF. CDR3 DNA sequence: TGTGCCAGTAGTATAGGCTTGGGTCAGCCCCAGCATTTT.